The T cell receptor beta chain described here comes from a study of T cell responses to AZD1222 COVID-19 vaccine. The germline V gene has CDR1 SGHNT and CDR2 YYREEE (reference sequence). Trimming pared 0 bases from V and 4 bases from J, leaving 10 bases between. The CDR3 loop spans 14 amino acids. Pooled samples include second doses given at about 4 or 12 weeks. Repertoires were generated with immunoSEQ multiplex PCR, while TCRdb's copy carries only in-frame clones and drops some. The sample has around 200,000 clones, roughly 94% seen once. The TCR sequence derives from an adult who received the AZD1222 COVID-19 vaccine. Sequenced here: peripheral blood, sampled 28 days after the second AZD1222 dose. The chain couples TRBV5-4 to TRBJ1-1, with D perhaps matching TRBD1 (5 bases). This CDR3 is CASSLGGDSTEAFF. Here the CDR3 DNA reads TGTGCCAGCAGCTTGGGGGGGGACTCCACTGAAGCTTTCTTT.